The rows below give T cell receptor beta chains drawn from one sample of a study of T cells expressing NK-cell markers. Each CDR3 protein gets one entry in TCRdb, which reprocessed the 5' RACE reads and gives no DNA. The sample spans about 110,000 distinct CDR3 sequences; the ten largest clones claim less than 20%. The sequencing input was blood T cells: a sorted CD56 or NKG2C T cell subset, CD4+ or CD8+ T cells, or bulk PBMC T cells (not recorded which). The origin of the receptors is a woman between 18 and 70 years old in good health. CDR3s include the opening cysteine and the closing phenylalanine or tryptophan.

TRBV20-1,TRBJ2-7,CSATWAGRAAEQYF
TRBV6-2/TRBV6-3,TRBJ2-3,CASSYSKDLLRDTQYF
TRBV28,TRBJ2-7,CASNPSAYSYEQYF
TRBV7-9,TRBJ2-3,CASSPVSSSTDTQYF
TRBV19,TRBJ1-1,CASSIGGAGTEAFF
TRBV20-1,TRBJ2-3,CSARDGGDTQYF
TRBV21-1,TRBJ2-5,CASSKVRGPWTGTQYF
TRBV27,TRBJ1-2,CASSPGQIYGYTF
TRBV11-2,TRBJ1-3,CASSSTGTGVGNTIYF
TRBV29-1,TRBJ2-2,CSVDPLTGENTGELFF
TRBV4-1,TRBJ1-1,CASSQGDWAEAFF
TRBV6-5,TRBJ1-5,CASSYRGGGNQPQHF
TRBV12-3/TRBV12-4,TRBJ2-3,CASSLKDTQYF
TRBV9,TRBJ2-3,CASSGIGGPTDTQYF
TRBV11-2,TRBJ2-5,CASSLKVYPGETQYF
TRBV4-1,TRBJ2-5,CASSQAGTQETQYF
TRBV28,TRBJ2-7,CASSPGPYEQYF
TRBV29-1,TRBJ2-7,CSVSGPTYEQYF
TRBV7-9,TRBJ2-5,CASSYPDSGRFGETQYF
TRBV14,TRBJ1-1,CASSQGWAGNTEAFF
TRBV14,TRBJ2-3,CASSQIAGEHTDTQYF
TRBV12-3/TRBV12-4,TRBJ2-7,CASSWAIYEQYF
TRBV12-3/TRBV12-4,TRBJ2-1,CASSPMENEQFF
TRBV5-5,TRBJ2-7,CASSFREEQYF
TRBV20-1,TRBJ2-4,CSARFSEAKNIQYF
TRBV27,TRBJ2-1,CASSFDRGSYNEQFF
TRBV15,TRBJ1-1,CATSRTANTEAFF
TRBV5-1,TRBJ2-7,CASSTRQTGIYEQYF
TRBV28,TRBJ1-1,CASSFDRGPGTEAFF
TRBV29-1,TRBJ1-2,CSVGILNYGYTF
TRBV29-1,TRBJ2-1,CSVDPERGGFNEQFF
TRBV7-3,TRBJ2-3,CASSLGTGGKKDTQYF
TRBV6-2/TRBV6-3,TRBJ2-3,CASSQLAGDTQYF
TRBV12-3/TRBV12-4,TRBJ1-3,CASSPDETATHGNTIYF
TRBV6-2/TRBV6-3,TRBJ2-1,CASRWTARGEQFF
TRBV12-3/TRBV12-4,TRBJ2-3,CASSPRWDYTDTQYF
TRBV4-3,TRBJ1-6,CASSPGTGYNSPLHF
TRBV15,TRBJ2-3,CATSGQGDTDTQYF
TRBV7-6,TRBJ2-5,CASSSGGLIQETQYF